Shown below are 10 T cell receptor beta chains from a single sample sequenced in a study of blood T cells in healthy people across ages. Then a second PCR, running about 6 to 12 cycles, was carried out with a sample-barcoded 5' primer and a J-beta primer mix. TCRdb re-analysed the 5' RACE reads in MiXCR, keeping a single row per CDR3 protein. This table has roughly 2 million distinct CDR3 sequences, just under 50% appearing once. Sequencing input: blood. The source is a woman in her thirties or forties in good health.

The V and J genes are TRBV3-1 and TRBJ1-2, with D unresolved. CDR3 length equals 11 residues. The germline CDR1 and CDR2 sequences are LGHDT and YNNKEL (reference sequence). Trimming removed 3 bases at V and 8 bases at J, with 7 bases between. The DNA of the CDR3 is TGTGCCAGCAGCCATATCTACGGCTACACCTTC. Protein: CASSHIYGYTF.

This clonotype turned up a few times. This chain connects TRBV13 to TRBJ1-1; TRBD1 agrees at 8 bases. CDR1 is PRHDT and CDR2 is FYEKMQ in the germline V gene (reference sequence). V gave up 5 bases and J gave up 7 bases; unmatched junction bases: 9. This CDR3 is 14 amino acids long. DNA of the CDR3: TGTGCCAGCAGCACAGCGACAGGGGTTAGTGAAGCTTTCTTT. Its translation is CASSTATGVSEAFF.

The chain has TRBV2 and TRBJ1-4; 7 positions agree with TRBD1. The V gene end was trimmed by 8 bases and the J gene end by 7 bases; junction bases not matched to a gene: 10. Germline V lookup: CDR1 SNHLY, CDR2 FYNNEI. This CDR3 spans 14 amino acids. CDR3 nucleotide sequence: TGTGCCAGCCGAACTGCCGGGACAGCTGAAAAACTGTTTTTT. As protein: CASRTAGTAEKLFF.

V is TRBV4-3 and J is TRBJ2-7, with 13 bases lining up with TRBD2. This CDR3 has 16 amino acids. V lost 1 base to trimming and J lost 0 bases; unmatched junction nucleotides: 0. The V gene's germline CDR1 is LGHNA and CDR2 YSLEER. CDR3: CASSQGTSGGSYEQYF. CDR3 bases: TGCGCCAGCAGCCAAGGGACTAGCGGGGGCTCCTACGAGCAGTACTTC.

About this clonotype itself: Germline and junction disagree at one end, which may indicate a read error. V gene TRBV2 combines with J gene TRBJ2-7, with 8 bases fitting TRBD1. This CDR3 has 14 residues. Looked up from germline, CDR1 is SNHLY and CDR2 is FYNNEI. The chain's CDR3 is CASTRQGSSYERYF. Written as DNA, the CDR3 is TGTGCCAGCACTCGACAGGGGAGCTCCTACGAGCGGTACTTC.

The chain joins TRBV20-1 to TRBJ2-3, with 8 bases fitting TRBD2. CDR1 is DFQATT and CDR2 is SNEGSKA in the germline V gene (reference sequence). CDR3 size: 16 residues. The V segment lost 3 bases and the J segment 0 bases; nucleotides outside the gene matches: 8. CDR3 nucleotides: TGCAGTGCTAGCGGGGGGGCCCACATTAGCACAGATACGCAGTATTTT. It yields the protein CSASGGAHISTDTQYF.

The chain uses TRBV5-1 and TRBJ2-1; D possibly corresponds to TRBD1 (5 bases). CDR3 length equals 14 residues. Germline V gives CDR1 SGHRS, CDR2 YFSETQ. V lost 4 bases and J lost 10, with 18 bases in between. The CDR3 spells CASSPHQGYYEQFF. The CDR3 DNA sequence: TGCGCCAGCAGCCCCCACCAGGGATACTACGAGCAGTTCTTC. Full variable domain (missing parts from reference TRBV5-1 and TRBJ2-1): KAGVTQTPRYLIKTRGQQVTLSCSPISGHRSVSWYQQTPGQGLQFLFEYFSETQRNKGNFPGRFSGRQFSNSRSEMNVSTLELGDSALYLCASSPHQGYYEQFFGPGTRLTVL.

The rearrangement uses TRBV6-6 and TRBJ2-5; possibly TRBD1 for D (6 bases). V lost 2 bases and J 1 base, leaving 11 bases between the germline ends. Germline CDR1 and CDR2: MNHNY and SVGAGI (reference sequence). CDR3 length equals 15 residues. The CDR3 is CASSYPTGIQETQYF. The CDR3 DNA is TGTGCCAGCAGTTACCCTACAGGGATCCAAGAGACCCAGTACTTC.

DNA for the CDR3: TGTGCCAGCAGTGGAGGAGGACAATTCTACAATGAGCAGTTCTTC. Protein: CASSGGGQFYNEQFF. V usage is TRBV2 and J usage is TRBJ2-1, with D possibly called TRBD1 or TRBD2 (5 bases each). Germline CDR1 SNHLY, CDR2 FYNNEI. CDR3 length: 15 residues. Trimming removed 4 bases at V and 3 bases at J, with 13 bases between.

This clonotype showed up just once. The rearrangement links TRBV4-2 to TRBJ1-6; D not resolved. The CDR3 consists of 15 residues. Germline values: CDR1 LGHNA, CDR2 YNFKEQ. V lost 1 base, J lost 8 bases, and 12 bases lay in between. In DNA form, the CDR3 reads TGTGCCAGCAGCCAAGTGGACGGATCCGATTCACCCCTCCACTTT. The encoded protein is CASSQVDGSDSPLHF.